The 32 T cell receptor beta chains presented below share a single source sample, sequenced in a study of response to subunit inactivated influenza vaccine. TCRdb re-derived calls from the RT-PCR reads in MiXCR, one entry per CDR3 protein. The sample contains under 200,000 distinct CDR3 sequences, over 8.5% of which appear only once. The sample was CD8+ T cells sorted from PBMCs, taken less than 30 months after vaccination. These receptor sequences come from a man aged 50 to 69 who received an inactivated influenza vaccine.

About this clonotype itself: It may be a read error: a sequence one base away is much more abundant. No conserved phenylalanine or tryptophan is present at the end of the CDR3, so a read error is the likely explanation. The rearrangement joins TRBV19 to TRBJ2-1, with a weak D call TRBD2 (5 bases). Germline V lookup: CDR1 LNHDA, CDR2 SQIVND (reference sequence). The V end lost 1 base, the J end lost 7 bases, and 14 bases lay between the germline ends. The CDR3 contains 15 residues. The CDR3 bases are TGTGCCAGTAGTATAGGGGCTGGTACTAGTAATGAGCAGTTCGTC. Translating gives CASSIGAGTSNEQFV.

V usage is TRBV6-5 and J usage is TRBJ2-1; maybe TRBD1 (7 bases). Germline-derived CDR1 and CDR2 are MNHEY and SVGAGI. Trimming stripped 1 base from V and 8 bases from J, with 24 bases between. There are 18 residues in the CDR3. The CDR3 region has the DNA TGTGCCAGCAGTTACTATTTGGGAGGTGACAGGGTCGGGGATGAGCAGTTCTTC. This gives the protein CASSYYLGGDRVGDEQFF.

V and J are TRBV6-5 and TRBJ2-7; 8 nucleotides match TRBD1. The V and J ends lost 2 bases and 6 bases, in that order; junction bases with no gene match: 3. Germline V gene data show CDR1 as MNHEY and CDR2 as SVGAGI. The CDR3 has 13 amino acids. The CDR3 sequence is CASSYGTGIEQYF. In DNA form, the CDR3 reads TGTGCCAGCAGTTACGGGACAGGAATCGAGCAGTACTTC.

This clonotype was observed many times. V usage is TRBV27 and J usage is TRBJ2-5, with 7 bases matching TRBD2. Germline trimming cut 2 bases from V and 4 bases from J; bases unmatched to any gene: 4. The CDR3 spans 14 residues. Germline lookup yields CDR1 MNHEY and CDR2 SMNVEV (reference sequence). The CDR3: CASSLNGGTETQYF. CDR3 DNA sequence: TGTGCCAGCAGTTTAAACGGGGGGACAGAGACCCAGTACTTC.

The rearrangement uses TRBV7-6 and TRBJ2-3, with 8 bases matching TRBD2. CDR1 is SGHVS and CDR2 is FNYEAQ in the germline V gene. V lost 6 bases, J lost 3 bases, and 8 bases stayed unmatched. This CDR3 comprises 15 residues. DNA for the CDR3: TGTGCCAGCAGGTGGGGACTAGGAAAAACAGATACGCAGTATTTT. Encoded protein: CASRWGLGKTDTQYF.

This clonotype was picked up a small number of times. The chain employs TRBV7-9 and TRBJ2-1; a possible D gene is TRBD1 (5 bases). V was pared by 5 bases and J by 5 bases, with 13 bases between. The CDR3 runs to 14 residues. Germline CDR1 and CDR2: SEHNR and FQNEAQ (reference sequence). Written as DNA, the CDR3 is TGTGCCAGCAGCCTCTGGGGCCGCGACAATGAGCAGTTCTTC. It encodes CASSLWGRDNEQFF. The full variable domain, completed using reference TRBV7-9 and TRBJ2-1, is DTGVSQNPRHKITKRGQNVTFRCDPISEHNRLYWYRQTLGQGPEFLTYFQNEAQLEKSRLLSDRFSAERPKGSFSTLEIQRTEQGDSAMYLCASSLWGRDNEQFFGPGTRLTVL.

This chain links TRBV5-1 with TRBJ1-2; 7 positions match TRBD1. The CDR3 has 15 residues. Germline V lookup: CDR1 SGHRS, CDR2 YFSETQ. Losses at the gene ends were 2 bases for V and 2 bases for J; bases not matched to a gene: 6. CDR3 DNA sequence: TGCGCCAGCAGCTTCTCAGGGGGACTAAACTATGGCTACACCTTC. This gives the protein CASSFSGGLNYGYTF.

The gene calls are TRBV27 and TRBJ2-1; 7 nucleotides agree with TRBD2. The CDR3 consists of 14 residues. The trim removed 5 bases at V and 6 bases at J, leaving 7 bases unmatched. Per the germline V gene, CDR1 is MNHEY and CDR2 is SMNVEV (reference sequence). The CDR3 here is CASSPRTSGNEQFF. DNA for the CDR3: TGTGCCAGCAGTCCCCGGACTAGTGGCAATGAGCAGTTCTTC.

This clonotype was recorded once. The chain uses TRBV6-1 and TRBJ2-1; 7 positions match TRBD2. V shed 6 bases, J shed 5 bases, and the junction held 13 bases outside the gene matches. CDR1 is MNHNS and CDR2 is SASEGT in the germline V gene. This CDR3 spans 16 amino acids. CDR3 protein: CASSPGWGGDDNEQFF. The CDR3 nucleotides are TGTGCCAGCAGCCCGGGCTGGGGGGGGGATGACAATGAGCAGTTCTTC.

The CDR3 coding sequence is TGCGCCAGCAGCCCCGGGACACTGGCCGGCACAGATACGCAGTATTTT. This codes for CASSPGTLAGTDTQYF. This sequence joins TRBV4-1 and TRBJ2-3; a weak D match, TRBD1 (6 bases). The V gene lost 4 bases and the J gene lost 1 base, with 15 bases spanning the gap. CDR1 and CDR2 from the germline V gene are MGHRA and YSYEKL. The CDR3 sequence is 16 residues long.

In this sample, this clonotype turned up a few times. V and J are TRBV29-1 and TRBJ2-3; 8 positions agree with TRBD1. The CDR3 length is 15 residues. V lost 0 bases and J lost 3; bases outside the gene matches: 5. CDR1 and CDR2 from the germline V gene are SQVTM and ANQGSEA. The CDR3: CSVEDRTGSTDTQYF. The DNA of the CDR3 is TGCAGCGTTGAAGACCGGACAGGGAGTACAGATACGCAGTATTTT.

Many counts were recorded for this clonotype. This chain uses TRBV6-2 or TRBV6-3 with TRBJ2-7, with TRBD1 identical over 9 bases. The CDR3 covers 14 residues. CDR1 MNHEY and CDR2 SVGEGT come from the germline V gene. J gave up 1 base and V 7 bases, and 5 bases lay outside the gene matches. CDR3 loop: CASNPGQGSYEQYF. CDR3 nucleotide sequence: TGTGCCAGCAATCCGGGACAGGGATCCTACGAGCAGTACTTC.

The J gene is TRBJ2-7, the V gene TRBV9, with a tentative D call TRBD1 (6 bases). Germline values: CDR1 SGDLS, CDR2 YYNGEE. V lost 0 bases and J lost 4, with 11 bases in between. The CDR3 has 14 amino acids. The CDR3 nucleotides read TGTGCCAGCAGCGTAGGACCAGGGGAATACGAGCAGTACTTC. Translating gives CASSVGPGEYEQYF.

This clonotype was picked up a small number of times. The CDR3 is CASSVGGSLNYNEQFF. In DNA form, the CDR3 reads TGTGCCAGCAGCGTAGGGGGCAGCCTTAACTACAATGAGCAGTTCTTC. The chain joins TRBV9 to TRBJ2-1, with D possibly matching TRBD1 (5 bases). The CDR3 is 16 amino acids. The germline CDR1 and CDR2 sequences are SGDLS and YYNGEE. With 0 bases removed from V and 3 bases from J, the gap between germline ends came to 13 bases. The full variable domain, completed using reference TRBV9 and TRBJ2-1, is DSGVTQTPKHLITATGQRVTLRCSPRSGDLSVYWYQQSLDQGLQFLIQYYNGEERAKGNILERFSAQQFPDLHSELNLSSLELGDSALYFCASSVGGSLNYNEQFFGPGTRLTVL.

A few counts support this clonotype. The chain joins TRBV12-3 or TRBV12-4 to TRBJ1-1, with D maybe TRBD1 (6 bases). V lost 3 bases and J lost 13, with 18 bases in between. The CDR3 is 13 amino acids. The CDR3 loop reads CASSLGYRVSYFF. As DNA, the CDR3 is TGTGCCAGCAGTTTGGGGTACAGGGTGTCTTATTTCTTT.

The rearrangement links TRBV4-1 to TRBJ2-7; D unresolved. The V gene lost 5 bases and the J gene lost 2 bases, with 19 bases spanning the gap. Germline V gene data show CDR1 as MGHRA and CDR2 as YSYEKL. The CDR3 is 16 residues long. The DNA of the CDR3 is TGCGCCAGCAGCTCGAAGGTGGGATTGGCAGCCTACGAGCAGTACTTC. This sequence encodes CASSSKVGLAAYEQYF.

The table lists this clonotype with many counts. V and J are TRBV29-1 and TRBJ2-3; D call uncertain. This CDR3 has 14 residues. Trimming shortened V by 3 bases and J by 4 bases, and 14 bases separated the two germline ends. Germline values: CDR1 SQVTM, CDR2 ANQGSEA. CDR3 sequence reads: CSVDFLDLPDTQYF. CDR3 coding DNA: TGCAGCGTTGATTTCCTGGACCTCCCAGATACGCAGTATTTT.

This clonotype occurred once. This rearrangement joins TRBV10-2 to TRBJ2-7; D ambiguous. Germline V gene lookup returns CDR1 WSHSY and CDR2 SAAADI. The CDR3 is 11 amino acids. V was shortened by 7 bases and J by 9 bases, with 13 bases between the two germline ends. The CDR3 region is CASNLRPRQYF. In DNA, the CDR3 is TGCGCCAGCAACCTTCGGCCTCGGCAGTACTTC.

As for this clonotype: A read error is possible here, since a much larger clone lies one base away. V gene TRBV12-3 or TRBV12-4 combines with J gene TRBJ2-1, with 8 bases fitting TRBD2. After removal of 7 bases from V and 8 bases from J, the junction contained 4 bases not matched to a gene. CDR3 length: 12 residues. DNA for the CDR3: TGTGCCAGCATCAGCGGGAGTGATGAGCAGTTCTTC. Protein product: CASISGSDEQFF.

Ten or more counts support this clonotype. The chain couples TRBV24-1 to TRBJ2-3, with 8 bases matching TRBD1. V lost 4 bases and J lost 1; bases outside the gene matches: 6. Germline CDR1 KGHDR, CDR2 SFDVKD. CDR3 length equals 16 residues. CDR3 sequence reads: CATSDHGQGGTDTQYF. The CDR3 bases are TGTGCCACCAGTGACCATGGACAGGGTGGCACAGATACGCAGTATTTT.

The V and J genes are TRBV4-1 and TRBJ1-5, with 10 bases identical to TRBD1. The CDR3 loop spans 15 amino acids. The V gene's germline CDR1 is MGHRA and CDR2 YSYEKL. Unmatched junction bases numbered 3, after V lost 4 bases and J lost 3 bases. The CDR3 region has the DNA TGCGCCAGCAGCCCGACAGGGGGCCCCAATCAGCCCCAGCATTTT. Translating gives CASSPTGGPNQPQHF.

CDR3 bases: TGTGCCACTAAGGCAGTTAGCACAGATACGCAGTATTTT. Protein sequence: CATKAVSTDTQYF. The gene calls are TRBV2 and TRBJ2-3; D ambiguous. This CDR3 is 13 amino acids long. V was shortened by 10 bases and J by 0 bases, with 11 bases between the two germline ends. Germline V gene lookup returns CDR1 SNHLY and CDR2 FYNNEI. Combining the CDR3 with reference TRBV2 and TRBJ2-3 gives the whole variable domain EPEVTQTPSHQVTQMGQEVILRCVPISNHLYFYWYRQILGQKVEFLVSFYNNEISEKSEIFDDQFSVERPDGSNFTLKIRSTKLEDSAMYFCATKAVSTDTQYFGPGTRLTVL.

This clonotype was found a few times. The rearrangement links TRBV6-5 to TRBJ1-5, with D unclear. Trimming took 2 bases from V and 4 from J, leaving 9 bases between them. Germline values: CDR1 MNHEY, CDR2 SVGAGI. The CDR3 length is 14 residues. The CDR3 reads CASSYLSGNQPQHF. The CDR3 DNA reads as TGTGCCAGCAGTTACCTTTCAGGAAATCAGCCCCAGCATTTT.

This clonotype has a handful of counts. The rearrangement links TRBV12-3 or TRBV12-4 to TRBJ1-1; the D is unclear. CDR3 length: 15 residues. Deletions cut 6 bases from V and 3 bases from J, with 17 bases between. CDR3 nucleotide sequence: TGTGCCAGCAGCCGTTCCGGGATCCGATACACTGAAGCTTTCTTT. Translating it yields CASSRSGIRYTEAFF.

CDR3 sequence (DNA): TGTGCCAGCAGTACGGGCCCACAGACCTACGAGCAGTACTTC. This codes for CASSTGPQTYEQYF. The V call is TRBV2, the J call TRBJ2-7; D uncertain. Germline CDR1 is SNHLY and CDR2 is FYNNEI. The CDR3 totals 14 residues. Trimming removed 5 bases at V and 2 bases at J, with 13 bases between.

In this sample, this clonotype turned up a few times. The chain is built from TRBV3-1 and TRBJ2-6, with D uncertain. This CDR3 region has 17 residues. The germline V gene encodes CDR1 LGHDT and CDR2 YNNKEL (reference sequence). With 3 bases removed from V and 2 bases from J, the gap between germline ends came to 14 bases. The CDR3 DNA is TGTGCCAGCAGCCATGGGTTAATGAAAGCTGGGGCCAACGTCCTGACTTTC. Translated, it gives CASSHGLMKAGANVLTF.

The table lists this clonotype with a few counts. This rearrangement joins TRBV6-1 to TRBJ1-2; 7 bases are a match to TRBD1. Germline trimming cut 6 bases from V and 4 bases from J; bases unmatched to any gene: 5. From germline, CDR1 is MNHNS and CDR2 SASEGT. This CDR3 is built from 13 residues. CDR3 amino acids: CASRTGLRYGYTF. The CDR3 DNA sequence: TGTGCCAGCAGGACAGGGCTGCGCTATGGCTACACCTTC.

This clonotype showed up just a few times. The chain combines TRBV4-2 with TRBJ2-7; tentatively, D is TRBD1 (7 bases). Looked up from germline, CDR1 is LGHNA and CDR2 is YNFKEQ. V lost 8 bases to trimming and J lost 0 bases, with 23 bases between them. The CDR3 is 17 amino acids. CDR3: CASWGTGRDSSSYEQYF. DNA of the CDR3: TGTGCCAGCTGGGGTACAGGGCGGGACAGCAGCTCCTACGAGCAGTACTTC.

The rearrangement joins TRBV7-9 to TRBJ2-5; maybe TRBD2 (6 bases). Looked up from germline, CDR1 is SEHNR and CDR2 is FQNEAQ (reference sequence). Trimming removed 11 bases at V and 0 bases at J, with 13 bases between. The length of the CDR3 is 13 residues. The CDR3 DNA reads TGTGCCTTAGCCCGGGACTACCAAGAGACCCAGTACTTC. Encoded protein: CALARDYQETQYF.

This clonotype has just a few counts. CDR3 DNA sequence: TGTGCCAGCACTAAGGGCGGGTACGAGCAGTACTTC. As protein: CASTKGGYEQYF. The J gene is TRBJ2-7, the V gene TRBV25-1; maybe TRBD2 (5 bases). The CDR3 covers 12 residues. V was pared by 7 bases and J by 4 bases, with 11 bases between. In germline, CDR1 is MGHDK, CDR2 SYGVNS.

A few counts support this clonotype. CDR3 in amino acids: CASSLAGSIYNEQFF. The CDR3, as DNA: TGCGCCAGCAGCTTGGCTGGTTCAATCTACAATGAGCAGTTCTTC. The V gene is TRBV5-1, the J gene TRBJ2-1; no reliable D call. CDR1 SGHRS and CDR2 YFSETQ come from the germline V gene. The V end lost 0 bases, the J end lost 3 bases, and 10 bases lay between the germline ends. The CDR3 is 15 residues long.

A few counts support this clonotype. This chain uses TRBV4-3 with TRBJ2-2; 8 bases line up with TRBD2. Trimming at V came to 8 bases and at J to 4 bases, leaving 6 bases not matched to a gene. CDR1 and CDR2 from the germline V gene are LGHNA and YSLEER. The CDR3 runs to 14 residues. The CDR3, as DNA: TGCGCCAGCCGGGAGGGAGGGTTCACCGGGGAGCTGTTTTTT. It is translated as CASREGGFTGELFF.